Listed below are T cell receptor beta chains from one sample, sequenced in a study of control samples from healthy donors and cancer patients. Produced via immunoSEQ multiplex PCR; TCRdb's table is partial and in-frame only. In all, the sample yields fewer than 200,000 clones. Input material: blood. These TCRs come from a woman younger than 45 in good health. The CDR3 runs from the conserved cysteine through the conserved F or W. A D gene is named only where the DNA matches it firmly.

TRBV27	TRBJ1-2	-	CASSLSGVFGYTF	TGTGCCAGCAGTTTATCTGGGGTTTTCGGCTACACCTTC
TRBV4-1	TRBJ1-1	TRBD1	CASSRGQGPNTEAFF	TGCGCCAGCAGCCGAGGACAGGGCCCGAACACTGAAGCTTTCTTT
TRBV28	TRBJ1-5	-	CASSLGGRNQPQHF	TGTGCCAGCAGTTTAGGGGGGCGGAATCAGCCCCAGCATTTT
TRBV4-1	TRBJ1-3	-	CASSQAVPSRKGNTIYF	TGCGCCAGCAGCCAAGCAGTACCGTCTCGGAAGGGGAACACCATATATTTT
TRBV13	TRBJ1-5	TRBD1	CASSLGTGEKPQHF	TGTGCCAGCAGCTTGGGGACAGGGGAGAAGCCCCAGCATTTT
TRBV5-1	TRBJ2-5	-	CASSPLPSTGRETQYF	TGCGCCAGCAGCCCGCTCCCCAGTACAGGGCGAGAGACCCAGTACTTC
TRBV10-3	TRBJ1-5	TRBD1	CATGTGANNQPQHF	TGTGCCACCGGAACAGGGGCTAACAATCAGCCCCAGCATTTT
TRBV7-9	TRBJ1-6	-	CASRTPNSPLHF	TGTGCCAGCAGGACACCCAATTCACCCCTCCACTTT
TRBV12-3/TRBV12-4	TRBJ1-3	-	CASSSPLGDTIYF	TGTGCCAGCAGTTCCCCCCTTGGGGACACCATATATTTT
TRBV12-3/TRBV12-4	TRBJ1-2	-	CASSPSDSYGYTF	TGTGCCAGCAGCCCCTCCGATTCCTATGGCTACACCTTC
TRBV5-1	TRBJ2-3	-	CASSLFPGSTDTQYF	TGCGCCAGCAGCTTGTTTCCGGGGTCTACAGATACGCAGTATTTT
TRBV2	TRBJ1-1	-	CASSEAVRGPEAFF	TGTGCCAGCAGTGAAGCGGTCCGGGGACCTGAAGCTTTCTTT
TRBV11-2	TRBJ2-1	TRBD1	CASSNRGPSGDEQFF	TGTGCCAGCAGCAACAGGGGGCCCTCGGGGGATGAGCAGTTCTTC
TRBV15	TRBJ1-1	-	CATSRDNGHPEAFF	TGTGCCACCAGCAGAGATAATGGACACCCTGAAGCTTTCTTT
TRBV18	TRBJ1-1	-	CASSPRTLNTEAFF	TGTGCCAGCTCACCTCGGACACTGAACACTGAAGCTTTCTTT
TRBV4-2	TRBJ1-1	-	CASSQDLRGNTEAFF	TGTGCCAGCAGCCAAGATCTAAGGGGGAACACTGAAGCTTTCTTT
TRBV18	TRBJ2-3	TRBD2	CASSRTSGGALADTQYF	TGTGCCAGCTCACGGACTAGCGGGGGGGCCTTAGCAGATACGCAGTATTTT
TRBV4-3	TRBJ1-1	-	CASSQESLLNTEAFF	TGCGCCAGCAGCCAAGAGTCCCTCTTGAACACTGAAGCTTTCTTT
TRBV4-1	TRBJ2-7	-	CASSQVGQRNEQYF	TGCGCCAGCAGCCAAGTCGGGCAAAGAAACGAGCAGTACTTC
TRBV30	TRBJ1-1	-	CAWSPMSNTEAFF	TGTGCCTGGAGTCCGATGTCCAACACTGAAGCTTTCTTT
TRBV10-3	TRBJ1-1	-	CAISENGGTEAFF	TGTGCCATCAGCGAGAATGGGGGAACTGAAGCTTTCTTT
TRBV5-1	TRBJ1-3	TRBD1	CASSRQGDLNTIYF	TGCGCCAGCAGCCGACAGGGGGACTTAAACACCATATATTTT
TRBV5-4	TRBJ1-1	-	CASSLRGRPNTEAFF	TGTGCCAGCAGCTTGAGAGGCAGGCCGAACACTGAAGCTTTCTTT
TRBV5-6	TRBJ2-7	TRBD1	CASSLAPGTATYEQYF	TGTGCCAGCAGCTTGGCCCCCGGGACAGCGACCTACGAGCAGTACTTC
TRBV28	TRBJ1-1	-	CASSPTWEYTEAFF	TGTGCCAGCAGTCCAACCTGGGAGTACACTGAAGCTTTCTTT
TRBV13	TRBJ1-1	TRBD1	CASSRTGNTEAFF	TGTGCCAGCAGTCGGACAGGGAACACTGAAGCTTTCTTT
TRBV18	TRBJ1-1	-	CASSPPGRQDTEAFF	TGTGCCAGCTCACCACCGGGCAGACAGGACACTGAAGCTTTCTTT
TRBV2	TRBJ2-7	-	CASSGAGNFYEQYF	TGTGCCAGCAGTGGAGCAGGGAATTTTTACGAGCAGTACTTC
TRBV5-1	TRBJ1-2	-	CASSHPDRLYGYTF	TGCGCCAGCAGCCATCCGGACAGACTCTATGGCTACACCTTC
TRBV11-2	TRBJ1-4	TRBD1	CASTGNDRGSEKLFF	TGTGCCAGCACCGGAAACGACAGGGGATCTGAAAAACTGTTTTTT
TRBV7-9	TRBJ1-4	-	CASSFTANEKLFF	TGTGCCAGCAGCTTCACAGCTAATGAAAAACTGTTTTTT
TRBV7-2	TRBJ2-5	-	CASRQGIQETQYF	TGTGCCAGCAGACAGGGAATACAAGAGACCCAGTACTTC
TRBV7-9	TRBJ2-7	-	CASSLGSVLSF	TGTGCCAGCAGCCTGGGCTCGGTTCTAAGCTTC